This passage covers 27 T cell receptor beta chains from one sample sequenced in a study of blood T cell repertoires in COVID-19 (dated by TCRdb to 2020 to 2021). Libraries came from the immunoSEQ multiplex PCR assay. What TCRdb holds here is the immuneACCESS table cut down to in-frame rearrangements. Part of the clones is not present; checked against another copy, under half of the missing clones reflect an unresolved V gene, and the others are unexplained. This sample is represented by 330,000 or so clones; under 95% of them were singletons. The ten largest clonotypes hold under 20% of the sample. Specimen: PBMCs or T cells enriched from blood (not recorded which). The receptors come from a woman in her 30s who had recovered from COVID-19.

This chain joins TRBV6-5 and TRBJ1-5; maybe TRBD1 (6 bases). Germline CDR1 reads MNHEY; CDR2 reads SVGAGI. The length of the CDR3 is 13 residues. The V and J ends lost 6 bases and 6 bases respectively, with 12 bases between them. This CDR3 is CASRTGSGQPQHF. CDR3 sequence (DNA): TGTGCCAGCAGAACAGGGAGCGGTCAGCCCCAGCATTTT.

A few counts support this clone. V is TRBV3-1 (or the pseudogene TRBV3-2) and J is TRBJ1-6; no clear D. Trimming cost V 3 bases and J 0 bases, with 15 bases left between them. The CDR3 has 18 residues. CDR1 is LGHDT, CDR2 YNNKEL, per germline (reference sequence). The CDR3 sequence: CASSQGSRGFSYNSPLHF. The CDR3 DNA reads TGTGCCAGCAGCCAGGGTAGCCGAGGGTTCTCCTATAATTCACCCCTCCACTTT.

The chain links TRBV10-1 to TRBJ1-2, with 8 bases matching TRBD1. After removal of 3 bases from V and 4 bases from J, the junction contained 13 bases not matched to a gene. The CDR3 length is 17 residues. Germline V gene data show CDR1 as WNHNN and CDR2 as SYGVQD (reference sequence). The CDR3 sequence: CASSDGTGNPGPYGYTF. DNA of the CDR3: TGCGCCAGCAGTGACGGGACAGGAAACCCCGGTCCCTATGGCTACACCTTC.

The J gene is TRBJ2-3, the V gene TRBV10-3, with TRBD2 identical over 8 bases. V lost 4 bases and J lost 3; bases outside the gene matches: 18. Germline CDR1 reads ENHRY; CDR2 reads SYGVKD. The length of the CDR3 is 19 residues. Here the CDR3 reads CAISGNSGITLGRTDTQYF. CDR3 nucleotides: TGTGCCATCAGTGGGAATAGCGGGATCACCCTAGGAAGAACAGATACGCAGTATTTT.

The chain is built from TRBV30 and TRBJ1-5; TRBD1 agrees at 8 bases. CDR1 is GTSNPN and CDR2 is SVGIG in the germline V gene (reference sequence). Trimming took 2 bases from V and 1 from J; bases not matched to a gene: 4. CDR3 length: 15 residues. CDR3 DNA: TGTGCCTGGAGTAGACAGGGGAGGAGCAATCAGCCCCAGCATTTT. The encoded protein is CAWSRQGRSNQPQHF.

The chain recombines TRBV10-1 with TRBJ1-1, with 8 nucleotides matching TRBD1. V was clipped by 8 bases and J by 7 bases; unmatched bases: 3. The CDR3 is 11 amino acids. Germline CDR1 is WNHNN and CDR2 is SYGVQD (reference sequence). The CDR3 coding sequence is TGCGCCAGCCCCAGGGGGCATGAAGCTTTCTTT. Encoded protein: CASPRGHEAFF.

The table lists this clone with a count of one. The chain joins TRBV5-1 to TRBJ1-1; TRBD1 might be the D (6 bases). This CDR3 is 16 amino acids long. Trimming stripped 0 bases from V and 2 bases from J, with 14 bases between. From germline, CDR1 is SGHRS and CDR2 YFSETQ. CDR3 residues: CASSLGRGTLNTEAFF. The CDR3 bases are TGCGCCAGCAGCTTGGGTCGAGGGACACTTAACACTGAAGCTTTCTTT.

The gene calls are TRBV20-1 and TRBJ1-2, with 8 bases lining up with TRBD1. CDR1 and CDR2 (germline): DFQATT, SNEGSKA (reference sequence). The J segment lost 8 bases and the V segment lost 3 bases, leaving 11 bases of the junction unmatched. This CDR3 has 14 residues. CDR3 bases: TGCAGTGCTAGTGGGCGAACAGGGGGGGTAGGCTACACCTTC. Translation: CSASGRTGGVGYTF.

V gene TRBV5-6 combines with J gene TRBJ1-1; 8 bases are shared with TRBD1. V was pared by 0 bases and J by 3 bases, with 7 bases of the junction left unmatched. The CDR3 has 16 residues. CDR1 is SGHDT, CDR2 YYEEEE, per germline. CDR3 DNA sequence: TGTGCCAGCAGCTTGGGAGGGCAGGGGGCGTACACTGAAGCTTTCTTT. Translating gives CASSLGGQGAYTEAFF.

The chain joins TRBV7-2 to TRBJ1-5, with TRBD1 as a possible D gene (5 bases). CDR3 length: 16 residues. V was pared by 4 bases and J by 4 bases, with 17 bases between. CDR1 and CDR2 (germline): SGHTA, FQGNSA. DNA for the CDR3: TGTGCCAGCAGCTCCCAGGGCCCCCGCGTAAATCAGCCCCAGCATTTT. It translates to CASSSQGPRVNQPQHF.

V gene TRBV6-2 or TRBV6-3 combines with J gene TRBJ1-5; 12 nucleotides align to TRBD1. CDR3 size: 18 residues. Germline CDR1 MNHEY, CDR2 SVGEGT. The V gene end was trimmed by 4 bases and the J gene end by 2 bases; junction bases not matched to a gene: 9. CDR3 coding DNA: TGTGCCAGCAGTTTTCCGGGACAGGGGGCTTGGCGCAATCAGCCCCAGCATTTT. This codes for CASSFPGQGAWRNQPQHF.

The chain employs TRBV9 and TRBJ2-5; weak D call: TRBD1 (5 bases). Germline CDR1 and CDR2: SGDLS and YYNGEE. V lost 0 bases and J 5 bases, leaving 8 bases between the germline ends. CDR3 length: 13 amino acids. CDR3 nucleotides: TGTGCCAGCAGCGTAGCAGGGTGGGAGACCCAGTACTTC. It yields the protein CASSVAGWETQYF.

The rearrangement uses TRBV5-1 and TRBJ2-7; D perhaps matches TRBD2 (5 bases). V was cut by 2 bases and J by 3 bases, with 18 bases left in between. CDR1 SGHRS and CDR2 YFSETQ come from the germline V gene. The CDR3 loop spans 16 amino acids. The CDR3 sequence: CASSFGTGLGHYEQYF. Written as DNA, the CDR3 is TGCGCCAGCAGCTTTGGAACCGGACTCGGCCACTACGAGCAGTACTTC. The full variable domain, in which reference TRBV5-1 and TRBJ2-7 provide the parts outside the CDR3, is KAGVTQTPRYLIKTRGQQVTLSCSPISGHRSVSWYQQTPGQGLQFLFEYFSETQRNKGNFPGRFSGRQFSNSRSEMNVSTLELGDSALYLCASSFGTGLGHYEQYFGPGTRLTVT.

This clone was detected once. The CDR3: CASRVDSGYTF. CDR3 DNA sequence: TGTGCCAGCCGGGTCGATAGTGGCTACACCTTC. The chain couples TRBV28 to TRBJ1-2; D is undetermined. V was shortened by 8 bases and J by 7 bases, with 11 bases between the two germline ends. The CDR3 spans 11 residues. Germline V gives CDR1 MDHEN, CDR2 SYDVKM.

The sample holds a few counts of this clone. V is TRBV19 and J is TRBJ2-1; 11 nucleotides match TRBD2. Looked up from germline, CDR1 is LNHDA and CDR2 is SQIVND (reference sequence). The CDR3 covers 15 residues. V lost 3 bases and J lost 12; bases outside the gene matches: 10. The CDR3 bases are TGTGCCAGTAGTATTGGGCTAGCGGGGGGCGGCAGGCAGTTCTTC. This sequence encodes CASSIGLAGGGRQFF.

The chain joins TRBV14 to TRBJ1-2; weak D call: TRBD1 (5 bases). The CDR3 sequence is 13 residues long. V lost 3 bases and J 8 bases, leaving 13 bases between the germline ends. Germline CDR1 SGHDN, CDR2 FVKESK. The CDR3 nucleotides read TGTGCCAGCAGCCAGAGACAGCGCGTGGGCTACACCTTC. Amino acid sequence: CASSQRQRVGYTF. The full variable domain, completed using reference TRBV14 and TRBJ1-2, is EAGVTQFPSHSVIEKGQTVTLRCDPISGHDNLYWYRRVMGKEIKFLLHFVKESKQDESGMPNNRFLAERTGGTYSTLKVQPAELEDSGVYFCASSQRQRVGYTFGSGTRLTVV.

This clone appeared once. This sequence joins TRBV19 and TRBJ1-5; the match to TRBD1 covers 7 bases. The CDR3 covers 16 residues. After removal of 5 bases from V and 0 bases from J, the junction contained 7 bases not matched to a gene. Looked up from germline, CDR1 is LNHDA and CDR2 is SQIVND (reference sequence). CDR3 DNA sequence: TGTGCCAGTAGTCTCTCCGGGACAGTTAGCAATCAGCCCCAGCATTTT. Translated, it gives CASSLSGTVSNQPQHF.

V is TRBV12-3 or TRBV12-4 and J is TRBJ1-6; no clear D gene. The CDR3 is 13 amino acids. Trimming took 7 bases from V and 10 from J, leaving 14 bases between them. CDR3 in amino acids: CASTKAQRSPLHF. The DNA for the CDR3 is TGTGCCAGCACCAAAGCCCAACGCTCACCCCTCCACTTT.

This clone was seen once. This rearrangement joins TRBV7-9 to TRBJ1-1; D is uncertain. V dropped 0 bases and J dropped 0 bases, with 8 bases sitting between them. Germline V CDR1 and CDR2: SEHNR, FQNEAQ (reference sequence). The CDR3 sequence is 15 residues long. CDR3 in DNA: TGTGCCAGCAGCTTAGCAGGGAGCCTGAACACTGAAGCTTTCTTT. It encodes CASSLAGSLNTEAFF.

The CDR3: CASSPTGGPTPLHF. CDR3 bases: TGTGCCAGCAGTCCCACAGGGGGACCAACTCCCCTCCACTTT. This chain links TRBV28 with TRBJ1-6; 8 bases align to TRBD1. The trim removed 5 bases at V and 13 bases at J, leaving 10 bases unmatched. The CDR3 consists of 14 residues. Germline assignment: CDR1 MDHEN and CDR2 SYDVKM.

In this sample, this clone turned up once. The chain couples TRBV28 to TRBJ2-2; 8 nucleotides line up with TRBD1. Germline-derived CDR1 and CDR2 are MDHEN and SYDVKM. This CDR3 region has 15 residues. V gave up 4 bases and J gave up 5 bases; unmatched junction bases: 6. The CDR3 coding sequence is TGTGCCAGCAGTTACAGGGGGAGAGGGACCGGGGAGCTGTTTTTT. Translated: CASSYRGRGTGELFF.

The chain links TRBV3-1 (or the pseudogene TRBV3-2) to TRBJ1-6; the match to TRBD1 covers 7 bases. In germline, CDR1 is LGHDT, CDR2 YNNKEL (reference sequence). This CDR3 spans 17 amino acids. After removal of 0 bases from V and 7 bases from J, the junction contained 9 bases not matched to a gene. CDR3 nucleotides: TGTGCCAGCAGCCAAGATAATAAGGGGGCCAACAATTCACCCCTCCACTTT. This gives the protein CASSQDNKGANNSPLHF.

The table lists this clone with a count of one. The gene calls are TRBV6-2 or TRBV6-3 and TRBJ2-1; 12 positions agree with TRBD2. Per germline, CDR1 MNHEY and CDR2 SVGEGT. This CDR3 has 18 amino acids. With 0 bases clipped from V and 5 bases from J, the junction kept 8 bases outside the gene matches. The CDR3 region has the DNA TGTGCCAGCAGTTACTCGCTTTGGACTAGCGGGGCCCACAATGAGCAGTTCTTC. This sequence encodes CASSYSLWTSGAHNEQFF.

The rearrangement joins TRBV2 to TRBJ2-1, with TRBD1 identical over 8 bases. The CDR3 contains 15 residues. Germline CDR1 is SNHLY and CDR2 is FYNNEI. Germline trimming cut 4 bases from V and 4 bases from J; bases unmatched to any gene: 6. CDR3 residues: CASSVEGQGYNEQFF. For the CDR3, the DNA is TGTGCCAGCAGTGTTGAAGGACAGGGATACAATGAGCAGTTCTTC.

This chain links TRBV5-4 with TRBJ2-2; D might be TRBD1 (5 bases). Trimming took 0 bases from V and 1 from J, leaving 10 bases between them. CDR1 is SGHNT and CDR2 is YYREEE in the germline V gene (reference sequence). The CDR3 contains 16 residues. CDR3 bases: TGTGCCAGCAGCTTGGGCAGGGAACAGAACACCGGGGAGCTGTTTTTT. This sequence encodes CASSLGREQNTGELFF.

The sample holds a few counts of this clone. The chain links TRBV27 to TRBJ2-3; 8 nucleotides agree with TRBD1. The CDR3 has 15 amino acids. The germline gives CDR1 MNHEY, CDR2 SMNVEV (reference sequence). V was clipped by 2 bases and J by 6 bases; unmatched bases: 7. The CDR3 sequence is CASSLGQGELDTQYF. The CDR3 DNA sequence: TGTGCCAGCAGTTTAGGACAGGGCGAATTGGATACGCAGTATTTT.

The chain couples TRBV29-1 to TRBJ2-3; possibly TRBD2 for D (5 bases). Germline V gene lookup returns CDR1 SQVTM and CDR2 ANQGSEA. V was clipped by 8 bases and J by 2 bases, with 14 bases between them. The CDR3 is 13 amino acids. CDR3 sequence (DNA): TGCAGCACTACTAGAGCAGACACAGATACGCAGTATTTT. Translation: CSTTRADTDTQYF.